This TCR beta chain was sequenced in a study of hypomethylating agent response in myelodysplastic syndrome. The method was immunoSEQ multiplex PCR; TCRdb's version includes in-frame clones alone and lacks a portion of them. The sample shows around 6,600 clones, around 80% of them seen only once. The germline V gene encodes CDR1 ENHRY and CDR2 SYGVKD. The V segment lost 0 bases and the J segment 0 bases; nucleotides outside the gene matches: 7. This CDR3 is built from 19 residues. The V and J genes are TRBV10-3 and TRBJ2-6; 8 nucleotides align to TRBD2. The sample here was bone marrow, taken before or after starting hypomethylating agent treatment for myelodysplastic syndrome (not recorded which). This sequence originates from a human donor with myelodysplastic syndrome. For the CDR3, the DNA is TGTGCCATCAGTGAGTCTCCCCGGGGGGGAGTCTCTGGGGCCAACGTCCTGACTTTC. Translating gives CAISESPRGGVSGANVLTF.